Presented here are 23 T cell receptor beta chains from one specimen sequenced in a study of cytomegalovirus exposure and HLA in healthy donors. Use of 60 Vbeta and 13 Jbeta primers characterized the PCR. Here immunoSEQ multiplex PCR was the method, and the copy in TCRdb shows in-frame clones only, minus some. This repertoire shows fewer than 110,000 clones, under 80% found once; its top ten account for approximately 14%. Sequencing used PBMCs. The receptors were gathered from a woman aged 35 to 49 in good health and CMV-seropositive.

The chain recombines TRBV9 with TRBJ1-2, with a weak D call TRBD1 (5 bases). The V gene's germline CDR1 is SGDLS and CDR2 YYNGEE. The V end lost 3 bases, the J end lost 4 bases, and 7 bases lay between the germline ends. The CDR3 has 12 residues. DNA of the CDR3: TGTGCCAGCAGCGGCGGGGGCTATGGCTACACCTTC. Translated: CASSGGGYGYTF.

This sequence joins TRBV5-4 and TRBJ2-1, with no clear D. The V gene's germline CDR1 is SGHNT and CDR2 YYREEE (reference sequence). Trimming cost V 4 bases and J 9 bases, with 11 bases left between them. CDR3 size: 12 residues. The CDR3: CASSVPRGEQFF. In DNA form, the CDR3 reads TGTGCCAGCAGCGTGCCAAGAGGTGAGCAGTTCTTC. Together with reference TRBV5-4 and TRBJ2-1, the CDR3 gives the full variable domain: ETGVTQSPTHLIKTRGQQVTLRCSSQSGHNTVSWYQQALGQGPQFIFQYYREEENGRGNFPPRFSGLQFPNYSSELNVNALELDDSALYLCASSVPRGEQFFGPGTRLTVL.

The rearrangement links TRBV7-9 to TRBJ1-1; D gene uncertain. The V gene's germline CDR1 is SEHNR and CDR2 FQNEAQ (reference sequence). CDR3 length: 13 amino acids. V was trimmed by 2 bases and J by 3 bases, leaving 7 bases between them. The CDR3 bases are TGTGCCAGCAGCTTACGGGGAGACACTGAAGCTTTCTTT. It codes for CASSLRGDTEAFF.

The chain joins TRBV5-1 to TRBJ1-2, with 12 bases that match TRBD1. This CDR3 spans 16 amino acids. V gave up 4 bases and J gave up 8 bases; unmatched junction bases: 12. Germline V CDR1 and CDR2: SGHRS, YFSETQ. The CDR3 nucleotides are TGCGCCAGCAGCCATAGGGACAGGGGGCGCCTTGGGGGCTACACCTTC. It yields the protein CASSHRDRGRLGGYTF.

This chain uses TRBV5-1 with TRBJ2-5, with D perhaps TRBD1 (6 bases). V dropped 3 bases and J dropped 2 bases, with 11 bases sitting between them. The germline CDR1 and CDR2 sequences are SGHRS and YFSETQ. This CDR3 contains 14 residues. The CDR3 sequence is CASSWGTGQETQYF. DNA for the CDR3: TGCGCCAGCAGCTGGGGCACAGGGCAAGAGACCCAGTACTTC.

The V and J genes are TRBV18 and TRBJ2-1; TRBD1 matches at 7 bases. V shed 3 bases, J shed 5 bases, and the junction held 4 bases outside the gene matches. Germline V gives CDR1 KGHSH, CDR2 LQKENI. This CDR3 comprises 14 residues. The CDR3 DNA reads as TGTGCCAGCTCACCCCGGGACAGTAACAATGAGCAGTTCTTC. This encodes CASSPRDSNNEQFF. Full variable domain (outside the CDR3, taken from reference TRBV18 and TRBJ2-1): NAGVMQNPRHLVRRRGQEARLRCSPMKGHSHVYWYRQLPEEGLKFMVYLQKENIIDESGMPKERFSAEFPKEGPSILRIQQVVRGDSAAYFCASSPRDSNNEQFFGPGTRLTVL.

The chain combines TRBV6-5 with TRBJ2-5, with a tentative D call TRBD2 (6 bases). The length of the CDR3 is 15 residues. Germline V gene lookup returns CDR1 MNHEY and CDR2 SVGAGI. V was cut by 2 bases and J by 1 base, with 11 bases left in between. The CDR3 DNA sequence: TGTGCCAGCAGTTACCAGGAGGGGCCCCAAGAGACCCAGTACTTC. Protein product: CASSYQEGPQETQYF.

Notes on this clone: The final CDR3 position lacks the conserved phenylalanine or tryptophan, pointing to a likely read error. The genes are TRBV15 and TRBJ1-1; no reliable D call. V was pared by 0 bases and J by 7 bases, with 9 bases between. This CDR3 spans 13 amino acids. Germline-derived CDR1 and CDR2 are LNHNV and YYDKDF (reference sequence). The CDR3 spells CATSRDRPGEAFV. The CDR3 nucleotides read TGTGCCACCAGCAGAGATAGACCGGGTGAAGCTTTCGTT.

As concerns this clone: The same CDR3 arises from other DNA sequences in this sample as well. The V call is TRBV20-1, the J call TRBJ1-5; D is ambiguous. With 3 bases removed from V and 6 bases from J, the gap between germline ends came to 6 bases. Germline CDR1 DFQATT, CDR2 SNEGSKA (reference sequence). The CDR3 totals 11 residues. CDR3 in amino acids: CSASSGQPQHF. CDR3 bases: TGCAGTGCTAGTTCAGGTCAGCCCCAGCATTTT.

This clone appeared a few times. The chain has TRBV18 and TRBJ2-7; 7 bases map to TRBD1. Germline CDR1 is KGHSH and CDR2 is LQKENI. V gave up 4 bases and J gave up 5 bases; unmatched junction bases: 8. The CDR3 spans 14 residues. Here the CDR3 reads CASSRQDRVNEQYF. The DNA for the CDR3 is TGTGCCAGCTCACGCCAAGACAGGGTGAACGAGCAGTACTTC. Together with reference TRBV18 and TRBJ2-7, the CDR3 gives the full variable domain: NAGVMQNPRHLVRRRGQEARLRCSPMKGHSHVYWYRQLPEEGLKFMVYLQKENIIDESGMPKERFSAEFPKEGPSILRIQQVVRGDSAAYFCASSRQDRVNEQYFGPGTRLTVT.

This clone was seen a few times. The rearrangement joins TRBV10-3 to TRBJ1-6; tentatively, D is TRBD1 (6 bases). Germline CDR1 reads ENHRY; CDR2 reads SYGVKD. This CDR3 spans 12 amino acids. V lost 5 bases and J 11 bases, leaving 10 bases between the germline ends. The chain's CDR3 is CAISPPGAPLHF. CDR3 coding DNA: TGTGCCATCAGTCCACCAGGGGCACCCCTCCACTTT.

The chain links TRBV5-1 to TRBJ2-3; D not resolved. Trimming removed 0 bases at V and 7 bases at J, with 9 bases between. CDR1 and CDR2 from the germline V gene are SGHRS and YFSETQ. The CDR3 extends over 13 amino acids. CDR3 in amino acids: CASSLDQSNTQYF. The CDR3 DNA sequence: TGCGCCAGCAGCTTGGATCAATCAAATACGCAGTATTTT.

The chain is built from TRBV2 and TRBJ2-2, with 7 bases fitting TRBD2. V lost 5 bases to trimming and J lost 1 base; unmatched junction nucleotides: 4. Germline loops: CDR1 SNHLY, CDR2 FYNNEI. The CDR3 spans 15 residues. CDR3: CASSSGLRNTGELFF. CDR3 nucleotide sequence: TGTGCCAGCAGTTCGGGACTACGGAACACCGGGGAGCTGTTTTTT.

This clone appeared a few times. The CDR3 protein is CATTRMQQNTEAFF. CDR3 coding DNA: TGTGCCACAACCAGGATGCAGCAGAACACTGAAGCTTTCTTT. The rearrangement uses TRBV6-1 and TRBJ1-1; D gene unclear. Trimming took 10 bases from V and 1 from J, leaving 16 bases between them. Germline CDR1 and CDR2: MNHNS and SASEGT. This CDR3 has 14 residues.

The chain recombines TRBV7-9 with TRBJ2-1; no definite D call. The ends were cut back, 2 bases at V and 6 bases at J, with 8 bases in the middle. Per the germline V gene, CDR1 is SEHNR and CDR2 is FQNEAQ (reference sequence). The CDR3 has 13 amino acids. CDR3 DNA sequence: TGTGCCAGCAGCTTAAACGTCGGCAATGAGCAGTTCTTC. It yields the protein CASSLNVGNEQFF.

The CDR3 here is CSVAQGASTDTQYF. Written as DNA, the CDR3 is TGCAGCGTTGCACAGGGGGCTAGCACAGATACGCAGTATTTT. The chain employs TRBV29-1 and TRBJ2-3; TRBD1 aligns across 9 bases. Germline V gene lookup returns CDR1 SQVTM and CDR2 ANQGSEA. J lost 0 bases, V lost 4 bases, and 2 bases had no gene match. CDR3 size: 14 residues.

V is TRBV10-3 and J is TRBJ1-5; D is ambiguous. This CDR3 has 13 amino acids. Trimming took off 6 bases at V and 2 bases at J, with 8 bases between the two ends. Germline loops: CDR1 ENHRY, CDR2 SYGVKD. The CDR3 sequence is CAIRGTGNQPQHF. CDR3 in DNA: TGTGCCATCAGGGGCACGGGCAATCAGCCCCAGCATTTT.

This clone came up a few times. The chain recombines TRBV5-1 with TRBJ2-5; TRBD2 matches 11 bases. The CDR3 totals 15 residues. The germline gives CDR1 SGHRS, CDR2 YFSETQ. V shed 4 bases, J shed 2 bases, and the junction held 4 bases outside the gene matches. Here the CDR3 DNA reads TGCGCCAGCAGCCCGGGACTAGCGGAACAAGAGACCCAGTACTTC. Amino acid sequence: CASSPGLAEQETQYF.

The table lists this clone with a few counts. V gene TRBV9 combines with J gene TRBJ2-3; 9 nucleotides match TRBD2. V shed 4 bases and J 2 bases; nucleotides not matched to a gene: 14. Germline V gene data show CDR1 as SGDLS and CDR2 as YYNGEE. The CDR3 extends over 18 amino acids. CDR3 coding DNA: TGTGCCAGCAGCTCAAGGCCCAGCGGGGGGTCCTTCACAGATACGCAGTATTTT. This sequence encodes CASSSRPSGGSFTDTQYF.

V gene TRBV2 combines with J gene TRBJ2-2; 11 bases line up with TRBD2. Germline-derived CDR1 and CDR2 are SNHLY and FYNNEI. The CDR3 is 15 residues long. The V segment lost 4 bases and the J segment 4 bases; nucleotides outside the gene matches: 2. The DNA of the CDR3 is TGTGCCAGCAGTGCCGGGACTAGCGGCACCGGGGAGCTGTTTTTT. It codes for CASSAGTSGTGELFF.

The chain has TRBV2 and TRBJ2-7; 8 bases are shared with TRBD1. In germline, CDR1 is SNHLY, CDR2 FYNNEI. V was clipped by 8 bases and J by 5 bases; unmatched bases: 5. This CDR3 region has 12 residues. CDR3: CASDRQGNEQYF. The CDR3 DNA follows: TGTGCCAGCGATCGACAGGGGAACGAGCAGTACTTC.

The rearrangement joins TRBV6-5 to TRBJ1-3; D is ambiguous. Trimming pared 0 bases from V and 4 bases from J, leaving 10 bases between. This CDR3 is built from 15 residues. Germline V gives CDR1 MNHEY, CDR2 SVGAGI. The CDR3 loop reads CASSYSRDFGNTIYF. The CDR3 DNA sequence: TGTGCCAGCAGTTACTCGCGGGATTTCGGAAACACCATATATTTT.

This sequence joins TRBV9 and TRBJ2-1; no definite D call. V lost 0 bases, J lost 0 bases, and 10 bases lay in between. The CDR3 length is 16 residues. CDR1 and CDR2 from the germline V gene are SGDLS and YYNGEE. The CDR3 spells CASSVATPSSYNEQFF. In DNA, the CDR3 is TGTGCCAGCAGCGTAGCGACTCCCAGCTCCTACAATGAGCAGTTCTTC. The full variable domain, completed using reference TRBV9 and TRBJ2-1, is DSGVTQTPKHLITATGQRVTLRCSPRSGDLSVYWYQQSLDQGLQFLIQYYNGEERAKGNILERFSAQQFPDLHSELNLSSLELGDSALYFCASSVATPSSYNEQFFGPGTRLTVL.